This T cell receptor (beta chain) was observed in a study of OX40 agonist ivuxolimab in advanced cancers. Study-wide results and limits: At 0.1 to 3.0 mg/kg and by week 6, CD4+ and CD8+ T cells in the blood had expanded clonally.

TCRdb's copy holds only in-frame clones and misses some; the assay was immunoSEQ multiplex PCR. The table includes tens of thousands of clones, approximately 80% detected once. Germline V gene data show CDR1 as SGDLS and CDR2 as YYNGEE. The CDR3 is made up of 14 amino acids. Trimming removed 0 bases from V and 6 bases from J; junction bases left unmatched: 3. Details on this clone: Its antigen is as yet unknown.

This clonotype originated in an adult with an advanced solid tumor such as melanoma, head and neck, liver or kidney cancer. This chain uses TRBV9 with TRBJ2-7; 10 bases line up with TRBD1. Sample: CD4+ or CD8+ T cells sorted from blood, taken in a trial of the OX40 agonist ivuxolimab. CDR3 sequence: CASSVEGTGVEQYF. DNA for the CDR3: TGTGCCAGCAGCGTAGAGGGGACAGGGGTCGAGCAGTACTTC.